This TCR beta chain was recovered during a study of cytomegalovirus exposure and HLA in healthy donors. Study-level points and caveats: A later analysis by the authors found several of the most significant clusters apparently linked to common viral pathogens.

The CDR3 is made up of 14 amino acids. The J segment lost 5 bases and the V segment lost 3 bases, leaving 4 bases of the junction unmatched. Germline V CDR1 and CDR2: SEHNR, FQNEAQ (reference sequence). The primer mix had 60 Vbeta and 13 Jbeta primers. How the authors handled the data: A follow-up analysis tallied 65 million to 80 million unique TCR beta chains, approximately 11 million shared. Assay: immunoSEQ multiplex PCR; the TCRdb copy retains only in-frame clones and omits some. D and trimming come from the DNA, and the V and J calls and clone size come from that table. Found here are over 85,000 clones, approximately 82% of them singletons; the top ten hold under 4.5%. Turning to this clone: Its cognate antigen is unknown.

The sequence was obtained from a female donor in good health and CMV-seropositive. This chain uses TRBV7-9 with TRBJ2-7; TRBD2 agrees at 10 bases. The specimen was PBMCs. CDR3 nucleotides: TGTGCCAGCAGCTTTAGCGGGGGGTCCGACGAGCAGTACTTC. It encodes CASSFSGGSDEQYF.